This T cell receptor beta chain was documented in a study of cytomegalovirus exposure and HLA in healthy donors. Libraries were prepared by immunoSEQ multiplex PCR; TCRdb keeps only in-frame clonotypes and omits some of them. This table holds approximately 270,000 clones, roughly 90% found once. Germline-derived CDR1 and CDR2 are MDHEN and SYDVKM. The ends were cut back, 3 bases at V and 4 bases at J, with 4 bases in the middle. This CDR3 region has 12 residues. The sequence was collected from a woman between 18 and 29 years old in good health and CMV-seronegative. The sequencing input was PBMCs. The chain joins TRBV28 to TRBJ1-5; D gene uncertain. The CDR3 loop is CASSFGNQPQHF. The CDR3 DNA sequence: TGTGCCAGCAGTTTCGGGAATCAGCCCCAGCATTTT.